This note documents a single T cell receptor beta chain sequence. Its binding antigen is unknown. No base quality information exists; no much larger clone differs at one position. The sample originates from a study of cytomegalovirus exposure and HLA in healthy donors (dated by TCRdb to between 2016 and 2019). Study-level background: An earlier analysis of 587 of the donors reported approximately 260 Gb of sequence data and about 120 million unique TCR beta sequences obtained from approximately 180 million T cells. HLA typing covered class I and class II loci at four-digit resolution. An early release covering over 500 HLA-typed donors comprised roughly 300 gigabases of sequencing data and around 85 million unique TCR sequences. Donor age, sex, ethnicity and CMV serostatus were collected together with the repertoire data. Rather than drawing on any new phenotypic data, the later analysis identified candidate immune exposures from TCR beta sequences and the way those sequences occurred across donors. The number of typed donors differed by locus: roughly 629-640 for A, B, C, DRB1 and DQB1; approximately 520 for DQA1; around 580 for DPA1; and around 490 for DPB1. A later genetic analysis took genome-wide SNP genotypes for about 55% of the roughly 700 donors and used that subset as a discovery cohort. Every repertoire in the discovery cohort had been generated on one and the same sequencing platform. Of the approximately 400 genotyped donors, approximately 80% fell in the genetic ancestry cluster associated with self-reported Caucasian donors. The study profiled the T cell repertoires of hundreds of subjects by immunosequencing and related them to cytomegalovirus serostatus. About five DR-DQ haplotypes were treated as single units for association and clustering because of strong linkage in the cohort. The study aimed to test whether cataloging public T cell receptors could reveal signatures of past pathogen exposure. High-throughput TCR immunosequencing, statistical association of individual TCRs with disease status, and machine learning were combined to predict cytomegalovirus infection status. Across 300 to 400 genotyped donors of the cohort, an average of approximately 240,000 unique TCR beta nucleotide sequences per donor were sequenced, and 15% to 20% of those sequences were non-productive. In addition to the first cohort of 666 subjects, a separate validation cohort of 120 different subjects was used. A later analysis re-examined previously published TCR beta repertoires from 600 to 700 donors and added high-resolution HLA genotyping to investigate patterns of TCR occurrence. An earlier analysis of roughly 600 of the donors used high-throughput TCR beta sequencing to judge whether each TCR beta V gene segment behaved as functional or pseudogenic.

Results and caveats for the whole study, not just this receptor: A later genetic analysis reported fewer N-insertions in productive TCRs among donors in an Asian-associated ancestry cluster than the roughly 720-donor mean. Most TCR sequences were observed very rarely across donors, whereas some public TCRs were present in many individuals. At a false discovery rate of 0.05, a later analysis linked around 15,000 TCR beta sequences to specific HLA alleles. In a later genetic analysis, a missense DCLRE1C variant was associated with V-gene and J-gene trimming of TCR beta chains, and the association was replicated in an independent cohort. Roughly uniform sequencing depth across donors was assumed in presence/absence analyses, although this assumption may not hold. The earlier analysis of approximately 540 of the donors excluded 15 to 20 rarely observed V segments, including chromosome 9 orphons, because counts were too low. A cluster of highly shared sequence variants was judged likely to be a technical artifact of the sequencing pipeline. Three of the identified cytomegalovirus-associated TCR beta chains were confirmed in vitro to be specific for cytomegalovirus antigens. Broadly in line with IMGT annotations, most TCR beta V segments showed up in productive rearrangements about 87% or about 30% of the time in an earlier analysis of several hundred of the donors. In a later analysis, most CMV-associated TCR beta chains were found to appear HLA-restricted, with HLA associations seemingly driven largely by CMV exposure. Some IMGT-functional V segments, including TRBV6-2 and TRBV6-3, could not be told apart with the 87-base-pair reads, so those segments were excluded. In a later analysis, TCR association rates were found to vary across HLA loci, with the most associated TCRs seen for DRB1 alleles and the fewest for HLA-C alleles. The authors suggested that the approach could potentially be generalized to other disease states and immunological phenotypes. A total of roughly 160 TCR beta chains were listed by the study as associated with cytomegalovirus. A further reported finding was that TCR beta sequences accurately predicted the HLA-A and HLA-B alleles for most subjects in the first cohort. Compared with equally common non-associated chains, HLA-associated TCR beta chains in a later analysis were more clonally expanded and had lower generation probabilities. Only TCR beta chains were sequenced in this cohort, and the absence of alpha or paired-chain data limited detectable features. Strong co-occurrence of HLA alleles, especially DR and DQ, made assigning TCR associations to individual alleles difficult. Linkage disequilibrium might explain the correlated functional status among segregating V segments, but an unknown experimental factor could not be excluded. A later analysis reported that several top co-occurrence clusters appeared linked to parvovirus B19, influenza, CMV and Epstein-Barr virus. Because some donors lacked HLA typing at each locus, the association tests relied only on the typed subset. In both the original and validation cohorts, the classifier was reported to diagnose cytomegalovirus status with high specificity and sensitivity. Immune exposure information for the cohort was limited to CMV serostatus.

The cohort was made up of several hundred healthy bone marrow donors. Cohort members were all nominally healthy when sampled, although unrecorded immune exposures were likely present. The donor tested CMV seronegative, placing the donor among the 350 or so seronegative members of the cohort. Each donor provided a peripheral blood sample, and peripheral blood mononuclear cells were used for TCR beta sequencing. Genomic DNA was extracted from the blood cell samples with the Qiagen DNeasy Blood Extraction Kit. Receptor libraries were prepared by the immunoSEQ multiplex PCR assay. A mixture of 60 forward primers for TCR Vbeta segments and 13 reverse primers for TCR Jbeta segments was used in the multiplex PCR. The CDR3 region of rearranged TCR beta genes was amplified from genomic DNA by a multiplex PCR assay. On the Illumina HiSeq System, the amplified TCR beta libraries were sequenced as 87-base-pair reads. The original pipeline was this. Across the 670 or so repertoires, a later analysis counted roughly 77 million unique TCR beta chains, roughly 11 million of which were shared by at least two donors. Raw reads were error-corrected and collapsed into unique sequences with a nearest-neighbor algorithm that merged closely related sequences to remove PCR and sequencing errors. Alignment of CDR3 sequences to IMGT reference sequences was used to assign V, D and J gene segments. For a sequence to be retained, a match of at least six nucleotides was required to both a V gene segment and a J gene segment. Rearrangements were called productive when the CDR3 lacked stop codons and stayed in frame with V and J; all others were non-productive. Following IMGT convention, CDR3 was defined as the stretch from the second conserved V-encoded cysteine to the conserved J-encoded phenylalanine. The earlier analysis of about 590 of the donors excluded sequences that lacked an unambiguous match to a single V gene segment. In an earlier analysis of approximately 560 of the donors, a V segment was called functional when productive rearrangements were above 56.7%, and segregating when the standard deviation between donors exceeded 5%. To diagnose cytomegalovirus status from the catalog of TCR beta chain sequences, a statistical classification framework was built. In a later analysis, TCR nucleotide sequences were compared against IMGT/GENE-DB human TR gene sequences so that V and J genes could be assigned. The TCRdist pipeline was used in a later analysis to assign CDR3 sequences and most-parsimonious VDJ recombination scenarios. In a later analysis, each TCR beta chain was defined by its CDR3 amino acid sequence together with its V-gene family, and reads lacking a unique V-gene family were excluded. A later analysis removed 450 to 600 highly shared, low-generation-probability nucleotide sequences to deal with suspected cross-contamination and a sequencing artifact. A later analysis calculated a clonal expansion index for each public chain from normalized within-repertoire ranks of inferred template counts. In a later analysis, generation probabilities were computed using a VDJ recombination model fitted to out-of-frame rearrangements, and the results were checked against IGoR. In a later analysis, hypergeometric tests were used to score TCR-TCR, TCR-HLA and TCR-CMV co-occurrence, with a repertoire-size bias correction applied to TCR pairs. To estimate false discovery rates, a later analysis permuted the HLA or CMV assignments 20 times. In a later analysis, co-occurring TCRs were grouped using DBSCAN, and TCRdist sequence similarity was added for clustering within HLA-allele-positive subsets. Repertoires with fewer than 30,000 or more than 120,000 public chains, plus five repertoires with anomalous nucleotide sharing, were excluded from co-occurrence clustering. The clones in this table, taken by TCRdb from immuneACCESS, are in-frame only. Not every clone is retained; where verified, under half of the shortfall comes from an unresolved V gene, and the cause of the rest is unknown. D and trimming come from the DNA, and the V and J calls and clone size come from that table. This sample comprises around 170,000 clones, about 78% of them detected only once. The top ten constitute under 2.5% of the sample.

CDR3 length: 14 amino acids, cysteine to phenylalanine. The entry retains the CDR3 DNA only, 42 bases that are in frame from base 1. As encoded in the germline V gene, CDR1 is SGHVS while CDR2 is FQNEAQ. V loses 1 base, J loses 1 base, and the germline ends lie 7 bases apart. Sequencing input: PBMCs. This sequence originates from a man aged 55-75 years in good health and CMV-seronegative. The chain links TRBV7-8 with TRBJ1-2, with the D segment identity uncertain. The CDR3 here reads CASSLGGDNYGYTF. Here is the DNA: TGTGCCAGCAGCTTAGGGGGAGATAACTATGGCTACACCTTC.